This T cell receptor beta chain appears in the sequencing data of a study of cytomegalovirus exposure and HLA in healthy donors. Study-level information: An earlier analysis identified 117 million unique TCR beta sequences in 170 million or so T cells. Study results and caveats: With later analysis, a missense DCLRE1C variant became linked to TCR beta V- and J-gene trimming. For most TCR beta V segments, an earlier analysis put the productive rate at about 87% or about 30% of the time.

Note on this clone: The antigen remains undetermined.

The PCR was carried out with 60 Vbeta primers and 13 Jbeta primers. Repertoires were generated with immunoSEQ multiplex PCR, while TCRdb's copy carries only in-frame clones and drops some. This table holds 90,000 to 150,000 clones, around 78% found once. CDR1 is MNHEY and CDR2 is SMNVEV in the germline V gene (reference sequence). V was pared by 2 bases and J by 4 bases, with 6 bases between. The CDR3 length is 13 residues. Input material: PBMCs. The source is a woman aged 30 to 39 in good health and CMV-seropositive. This chain connects TRBV27 to TRBJ1-5; D gene unclear. The CDR3 reads CASSLKQNQPQHF. The DNA of the CDR3 is TGTGCCAGCAGTTTAAAACAAAATCAGCCCCAGCATTTT.